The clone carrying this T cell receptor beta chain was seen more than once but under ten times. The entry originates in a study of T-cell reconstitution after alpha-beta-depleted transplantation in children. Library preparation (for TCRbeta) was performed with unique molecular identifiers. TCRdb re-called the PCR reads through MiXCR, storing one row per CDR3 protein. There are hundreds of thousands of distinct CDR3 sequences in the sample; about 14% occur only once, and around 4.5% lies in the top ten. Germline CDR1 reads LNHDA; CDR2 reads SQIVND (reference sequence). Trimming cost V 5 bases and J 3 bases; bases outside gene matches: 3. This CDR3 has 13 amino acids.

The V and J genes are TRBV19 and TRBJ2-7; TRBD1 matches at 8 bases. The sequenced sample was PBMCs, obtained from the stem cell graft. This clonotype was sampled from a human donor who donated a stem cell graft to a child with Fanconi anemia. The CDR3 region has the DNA TGTGCCAGTAGTGAGGGACAGGACTACGAGCAGTACTTC. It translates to CASSEGQDYEQYF.